This T cell receptor (beta chain) was sequenced for a study of T-cell memory formation after mild COVID-19. About the research overall: There were largely donor-specific TCR clusters. Study conclusions and caveats: Most CD4+ clones that shrank were in CM and EM, while CD8+ ones turned up in EMRA.

Germline lookup yields CDR1 SEHNR and CDR2 FQNEAQ (reference sequence). Trimming took 4 bases from V and 5 from J, leaving 11 bases between them. The CDR3 extends over 13 amino acids. TCRdb analysed the 5' RACE reads with MiXCR anew, one entry per CDR3 protein. The sample has tens of thousands of distinct CDR3 sequences, roughly an eighth seen once. Remarks on this clonotype: Its antigen is undetermined.

V and J are TRBV7-9 and TRBJ2-5; D is uncertain. The sequence came from a man younger than 35 who had mild COVID-19 (a few samples of this study predate the infection). Cell type and time point are not known. Sequenced input: PBMCs or a T cell subset sorted from them (not recorded which). CDR3 in DNA: TGTGCCAGCAGCTCGTACTCGGGCGAGACCCAGTACTTC. Translated, it gives CASSSYSGETQYF.